The 12 T cell receptor beta chains listed next were all sequenced from one sample in a study of T-cell reconstitution after alpha-beta-depleted transplantation in children. Preparation of the TCRbeta library used unique molecular identifiers. MiXCR, applied by TCRdb to the PCR reads, yields one record per CDR3 protein. The sample lists around 480,000 distinct CDR3 sequences, approximately 30% seen once, with 2% to 3% in the top ten. This specimen was PBMCs from the stem cell graft donor, taken from the stem cell graft. The source of these receptors is a human donor who donated a stem cell graft to a child with aplastic anemia.

This sequence joins TRBV28 and TRBJ1-2; D call uncertain. The germline CDR1 and CDR2 sequences are MDHEN and SYDVKM. There are 13 residues in the CDR3. V was pared by 4 bases and J by 5 bases, with 11 bases between. DNA for the CDR3: TGTGCCAGCAGTTATAGTTCAGTTTATGGCTACACCTTC. Its protein product is CASSYSSVYGYTF.

This clonotype has more than one count but fewer than ten. The chain joins TRBV20-1 to TRBJ2-7; TRBD2 matches 9 bases. The CDR3 loop spans 14 amino acids. V lost 3 bases and J lost 4; bases outside the gene matches: 7. Germline V lookup: CDR1 DFQATT, CDR2 SNEGSKA (reference sequence). CDR3: CSARGASGRYEQYF. CDR3 bases: TGCAGTGCTAGGGGAGCGAGCGGGAGGTACGAGCAGTACTTC.

The J gene is TRBJ2-1, the V gene TRBV11-2; no clear D gene. V was shortened by 3 bases and J by 7 bases, with 13 bases between the two germline ends. CDR1 and CDR2 (germline): SGHAT, FQNNGV. This CDR3 contains 14 residues. The CDR3 loop reads CASSLAGFTNEQFF. The CDR3 DNA follows: TGTGCCAGCAGCTTGGCAGGATTCACTAATGAGCAGTTCTTC. Full variable domain (missing parts from reference TRBV11-2 and TRBJ2-1): EAGVAQSPRYKIIEKRQSVAFWCNPISGHATLYWYQQILGQGPKLLIQFQNNGVVDDSQLPKDRFSAERLKGVDSTLKIQPAKLEDSAVYLCASSLAGFTNEQFFGPGTRLTVL.

This clonotype was detected a few times. The rearrangement joins TRBV7-7 to TRBJ2-5, with 13 bases that match TRBD2. V was pared by 5 bases and J by 1 base, with 4 bases of the junction left unmatched. CDR1 and CDR2 from the germline V gene are SSHAT and FNYEAQ (reference sequence). The CDR3 covers 16 residues. This CDR3 is CASSRLAGGAQETQYF. As DNA, the CDR3 is TGTGCCAGCAGCCGACTAGCGGGAGGAGCCCAAGAGACCCAGTACTTC.

This clonotype has a handful of counts. This chain uses TRBV25-1 with TRBJ2-3; D remains ambiguous. Trimming took off 4 bases at V and 0 bases at J, with 11 bases between the two ends. The germline V gene encodes CDR1 MGHDK and CDR2 SYGVNS. The CDR3 consists of 15 residues. Here the CDR3 DNA reads TGTGCCAGCAGTGGTCCGGAGTTTAGCACAGATACGCAGTATTTT. Protein product: CASSGPEFSTDTQYF.

This clonotype showed up just a few times. This chain uses TRBV12-2 with TRBJ2-1; the table's D call of TRBD1 was not tested on the DNA. TRBV12-2 is a pseudogene segment. This CDR3 is 15 amino acids long. The CDR3: CARNLLGETRNEQFF. The CDR3 DNA reads TGTGCAAGAAACCTCTTAGGGGAAACCAGGAATGAGCAGTTCTTC.

The chain recombines TRBV19 with TRBJ2-3; no definite D call. This CDR3 has 12 residues. V lost 5 bases and J lost 1, with 4 bases in between. Germline V lookup: CDR1 LNHDA, CDR2 SQIVND (reference sequence). CDR3 region: CASSARTDTQYF. CDR3 sequence (DNA): TGTGCCAGTAGTGCTCGCACAGATACGCAGTATTTT.

The table lists this clonotype with a few counts. The chain carries TRBV5-1 and TRBJ2-7; no reliable D call. The germline V gene encodes CDR1 SGHRS and CDR2 YFSETQ. The CDR3 totals 14 residues. V shed 4 bases and J shed 4 bases, with 15 bases lying between them. For the CDR3, the DNA is TGCGCCAGCAGCACACAAGATCCCCGGTACGAGCAGTACTTC. It yields the protein CASSTQDPRYEQYF.

This clonotype came up a few times. The chain uses TRBV12-5 and TRBJ1-1, with 7 bases matching TRBD1. This CDR3 has 15 residues. Per the germline V gene, CDR1 is LGHNT and CDR2 is FRNRAP. J gave up 1 base and V 1 base, and 3 bases lay outside the gene matches. Here the CDR3 reads CASGLDGTANTEAFF. The CDR3 bases are TGTGCTAGTGGTTTGGATGGGACAGCGAACACTGAAGCTTTCTTT.

The J gene is TRBJ1-6, the V gene TRBV20-1; no clear D gene. Germline CDR1 is DFQATT and CDR2 is SNEGSKA (reference sequence). V lost 0 bases, J lost 1 base, and 10 bases lay in between. This CDR3 is built from 16 residues. CDR3 nucleotides: TGCAGTGCTAGAGATGGTGGAGGGTCCTATAATTCACCCCTCCACTTT. Protein sequence: CSARDGGGSYNSPLHF.

The J gene is TRBJ1-2, the V gene TRBV20-1; TRBD1 might be the D (6 bases). V was clipped by 6 bases and J by 7 bases, with 21 bases between them. Germline CDR1 and CDR2: DFQATT and SNEGSKA (reference sequence). This CDR3 has 14 residues. In DNA form, the CDR3 reads TGCAGTGCAGCGAAGGAAGGGGGGGCAAGTGGCTACACCTTC. This sequence encodes CSAAKEGGASGYTF.

This clonotype was seen a few times. The chain links TRBV29-1 to TRBJ2-2, with TRBD1 matching over 7 bases. Trimming at V came to 6 bases and at J to 2 bases, leaving 12 bases not matched to a gene. The CDR3 loop spans 16 amino acids. The germline V gene has CDR1 SQVTM and CDR2 ANQGSEA. CDR3 in DNA: TGCAGCGTCCGCTCCGGCCGGGACAGAAACACCGGGGAGCTGTTTTTT. It encodes CSVRSGRDRNTGELFF.